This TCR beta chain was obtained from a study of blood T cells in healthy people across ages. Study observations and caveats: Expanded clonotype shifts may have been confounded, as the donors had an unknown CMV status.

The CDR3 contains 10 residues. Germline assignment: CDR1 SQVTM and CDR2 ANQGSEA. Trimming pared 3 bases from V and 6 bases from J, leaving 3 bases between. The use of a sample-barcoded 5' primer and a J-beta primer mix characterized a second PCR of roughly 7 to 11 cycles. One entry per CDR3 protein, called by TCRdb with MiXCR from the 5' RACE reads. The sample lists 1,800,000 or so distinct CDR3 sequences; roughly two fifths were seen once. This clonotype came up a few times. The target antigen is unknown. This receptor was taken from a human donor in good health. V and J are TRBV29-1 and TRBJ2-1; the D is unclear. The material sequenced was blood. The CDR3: CSVDANEQFF. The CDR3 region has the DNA TGCAGCGTTGATGCCAATGAGCAGTTCTTC.